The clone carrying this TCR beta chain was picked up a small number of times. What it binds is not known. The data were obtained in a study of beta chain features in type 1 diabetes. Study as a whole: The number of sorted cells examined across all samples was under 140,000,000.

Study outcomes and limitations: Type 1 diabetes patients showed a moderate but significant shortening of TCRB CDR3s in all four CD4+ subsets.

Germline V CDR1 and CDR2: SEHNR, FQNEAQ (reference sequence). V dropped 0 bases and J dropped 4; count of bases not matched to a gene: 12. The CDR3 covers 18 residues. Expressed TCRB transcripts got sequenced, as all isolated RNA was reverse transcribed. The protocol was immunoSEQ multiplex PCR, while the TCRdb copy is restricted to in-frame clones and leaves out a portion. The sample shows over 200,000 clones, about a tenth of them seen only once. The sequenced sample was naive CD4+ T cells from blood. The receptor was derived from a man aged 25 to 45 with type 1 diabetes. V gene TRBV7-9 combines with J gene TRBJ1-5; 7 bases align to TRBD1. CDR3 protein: CASSLARGDSEGNQPQHF. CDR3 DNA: TGTGCCAGCAGCTTAGCGCGGGGGGACAGCGAAGGAAATCAGCCCCAGCATTTT.